This TCR beta chain was identified during a study of shared clonotypes between healthy human individuals. The CDR3 runs 16 residues. From germline, CDR1 is SEHNR and CDR2 FQNEAQ (reference sequence). V lost 1 base and J 3 bases, leaving 13 bases between the germline ends. Clones were read by immunoSEQ multiplex PCR, and TCRdb kept only the in-frame ones, dropping some. The sample records approximately 2.1 million clones, more than 80% being singletons. The TCR sequence derives from a man aged 18 to 30 in good health. Some clones in this sample may be carry-over from other donors' samples. Sequencing was performed on naive CD4+ T cells from PBMCs. Subset defined: CD45RA+ positively selected. The gene calls are TRBV7-9 and TRBJ1-3; D is possibly TRBD1 (5 bases). The CDR3 is CASSLVAGVGGNTIYF. For the CDR3, the DNA is TGTGCCAGCAGCTTAGTTGCGGGGGTTGGTGGAAACACCATATATTTT.